This T cell receptor beta chain appears in the sequencing data of a study of cytomegalovirus exposure and HLA in healthy donors. Primers: 60 Vbeta forward and 13 Jbeta reverse. Assay: immunoSEQ multiplex PCR; the TCRdb copy retains only in-frame clones and omits some. The sample lists under 150,000 clones; about 79% were seen once. Of note for this clone: What it recognizes is unknown. The junction does not match germline at one end; this may be a read error.

The germline CDR1 and CDR2 sequences are LNHNV and YYDKDF (reference sequence). The CDR3 sequence is 14 residues long. Study conclusions and caveats: Later analysis identified some 16,000 TCR beta sequences associated with HLA alleles, using a false discovery rate threshold of 0.05. Most of the CMV-associated TCR beta chains (in a later analysis) appeared to be HLA-restricted.

This receptor was taken from a man aged 50 to 59 in good health and CMV-seronegative. The V call is TRBV15, the J call TRBJ1-2; a possible D gene is TRBD1 (5 bases). The source material was PBMCs. The DNA for the CDR3 is TGTGCCACCAGCATCTGGACACGAAACTATGGCTACCCCTTC. It translates to CATSIWTRNYGYPF.